The present T cell receptor (beta chain) was sequenced within a study of chemoradiotherapy in HPV16-positive cancers. Study conclusions and caveats: Non-HPV-specific T cells did not expand in tumors during treatment, whereas candidate HPV-specific clones and E7-related motifs did.

Here immunoSEQ multiplex PCR was the method, and the copy in TCRdb shows in-frame clones only, minus some. Here the sample spans about 22,000 clones, roughly 92% being singletons. This CDR3 spans 14 amino acids. V dropped 5 bases and J dropped 3 bases, with 14 bases sitting between them. CDR1 and CDR2 (germline): KGHSH, LQKENI. On this clone itself: Its cognate antigen is unknown.

The sample consisted of blood, taken from a patient who underwent chemoradiotherapy. The chain employs TRBV18 and TRBJ2-7, with D tentatively TRBD2 (7 bases). The sequence was collected from a human donor with HPV-associated anogenital cancer. CDR3 region: CASSAGAPVYEQYF. The CDR3 region has the DNA TGTGCCAGCTCAGCGGGGGCCCCCGTCTACGAGCAGTACTTC.